A single sample is the source of the 17 T cell receptor beta chains below, sequenced in a study of shared clonotypes between healthy human individuals. Sequencing used immunoSEQ multiplex PCR; TCRdb keeps in-frame clones, though not all of them. The data contain some 1 million clones, approximately 70% of them singletons. Sequences were obtained from memory CD4+ T cells sorted from blood. Subset here: CD45RA-negative fraction. Receptor source: a man younger than 35 in good health.

The sample holds a few counts of this clone. The genes are TRBV30 and TRBJ2-2, with 9 bases matching TRBD1. Germline CDR1 and CDR2: GTSNPN and SVGIG (reference sequence). CDR3 length equals 15 residues. V lost 3 bases and J lost 5; bases outside the gene matches: 7. The CDR3 region is CAWRGQGIGTGELFF. CDR3 DNA: TGTGCCTGGAGGGGACAGGGAATCGGGACCGGGGAGCTGTTTTTT.

The chain is built from TRBV5-4 and TRBJ2-7; perhaps TRBD1 as D (5 bases). Germline V CDR1 and CDR2: SGHNT, YYREEE (reference sequence). This CDR3 has 12 amino acids. V lost 6 bases, J lost 7 bases, and 14 bases lay in between. The CDR3 DNA reads TGTGCCAGCAAGGCGGCAGGGATGGAGCAGTACTTC. It codes for CASKAAGMEQYF.

The rearrangement uses TRBV9 and TRBJ1-3; tentatively, D is TRBD1 (6 bases). Germline V CDR1 and CDR2: SGDLS, YYNGEE. V was clipped by 4 bases and J by 0 bases, with 17 bases between them. The CDR3 totals 17 residues. As DNA, the CDR3 is TGTGCCAGCAGCCTCGGAGGGGGGTTCCTCTCTGGAAACACCATATATTTT. It specifies CASSLGGGFLSGNTIYF.

This clone appeared once. The chain employs TRBV6-5 and TRBJ2-7; D may be TRBD2 (6 bases). CDR1 MNHEY and CDR2 SVGAGI come from the germline V gene. The CDR3 runs 14 residues. V lost 2 bases to trimming and J lost 6 bases, with 14 bases between them. CDR3 nucleotide sequence: TGTGCCAGCAGTTACGTGCGGGGAGGAGGCGAGCAGTACTTC. It yields the protein CASSYVRGGGEQYF.

The V call is TRBV9, the J call TRBJ1-1; D is unresolved. This CDR3 spans 15 amino acids. The V end lost 1 base, the J end lost 1 base, and 11 bases lay between the germline ends. Germline CDR1 SGDLS, CDR2 YYNGEE. The CDR3, as DNA: TGTGCCAGCAGCGTAAAGGCACTGGGGAACACTGAAGCTTTCTTT. Translated, it gives CASSVKALGNTEAFF.

This clone was seen more than once but under ten times. The gene calls are TRBV14 and TRBJ1-2; D uncertain. This CDR3 spans 13 amino acids. V dropped 4 bases and J dropped 1 base, with 7 bases sitting between them. Germline CDR1 is SGHDN and CDR2 is FVKESK. CDR3 sequence reads: CASSPTRNYGYTF. CDR3 nucleotides: TGTGCCAGCAGCCCCACGCGTAACTATGGCTACACCTTC. Full variable domain (missing parts from reference TRBV14 and TRBJ1-2): EAGVTQFPSHSVIEKGQTVTLRCDPISGHDNLYWYRRVMGKEIKFLLHFVKESKQDESGMPNNRFLAERTGGTYSTLKVQPAELEDSGVYFCASSPTRNYGYTFGSGTRLTVV.

The chain couples TRBV5-6 to TRBJ1-6; 8 bases fit TRBD1. CDR3 size: 15 residues. Germline assignment: CDR1 SGHDT and CDR2 YYEEEE. The J segment lost 9 bases and the V segment lost 5 bases, leaving 10 bases of the junction unmatched. This CDR3 is CASRNGQGVGSPLHF. For the CDR3, the DNA is TGTGCCAGCAGGAATGGACAGGGCGTGGGTTCACCCCTCCACTTT.

The V call is TRBV19, the J call TRBJ2-7; no clear D gene. Germline V gene sequence: CDR1 LNHDA, CDR2 SQIVND (reference sequence). The CDR3 runs 13 residues. Trimming stripped 2 bases from V and 3 bases from J, with 8 bases between. The CDR3 loop is CASSITRNYEQYF. CDR3 nucleotides: TGTGCCAGTAGTATAACCAGGAACTACGAGCAGTACTTC.

The chain is built from TRBV6-5 and TRBJ1-2; D is uncertain. Germline lookup yields CDR1 MNHEY and CDR2 SVGAGI. CDR3 size: 13 residues. V lost 6 bases and J lost 0, with 8 bases in between. As DNA, the CDR3 is TGTGCCAGCAGGCAACCAGCTAACTATGGCTACACCTTC. Its translation: CASRQPANYGYTF.

The V call is TRBV30, the J call TRBJ2-7; 13 bases map to TRBD2. The CDR3 is made up of 19 amino acids. Germline assignment: CDR1 GTSNPN and CDR2 SVGIG (reference sequence). V trimming: 3 bases; J trimming: 4 bases; junction bases outside the gene matches: 18. In DNA, the CDR3 is TGTGCCTGGAGCGTAGGAAGGACTAGCGGGAGTTTTTGGGGATACGAGCAGTACTTC. Its protein is CAWSVGRTSGSFWGYEQYF.

This clone showed up just once. The J gene is TRBJ1-2, the V gene TRBV5-4, with a tentative D call TRBD1 (6 bases). The CDR3 runs to 13 residues. Germline CDR1 and CDR2: SGHNT and YYREEE (reference sequence). The V end was cut by 6 bases, the J end by 4 bases, with 13 bases between. CDR3 DNA: TGTGCCAGCACCGTGCAGGGGACCTATGGCTACACCTTC. Its translation: CASTVQGTYGYTF.

The rearrangement uses TRBV7-9 and TRBJ2-6; D remains ambiguous. Trimming pared 1 base from V and 0 bases from J, leaving 4 bases between. The CDR3 consists of 15 residues. In germline, CDR1 is SEHNR, CDR2 FQNEAQ (reference sequence). The CDR3 bases are TGTGCCAGCAGCTTAGGTGTCTCTGGGGCCAACGTCCTGACTTTC. This encodes CASSLGVSGANVLTF.

At least ten counts were recorded for this clone. Other DNA variants within this sample encode the same CDR3. The gene calls are TRBV19 and TRBJ2-5; 9 nucleotides align to TRBD1. Germline assignment: CDR1 LNHDA and CDR2 SQIVND (reference sequence). The V segment lost 5 bases and the J segment 5 bases; nucleotides outside the gene matches: 6. The CDR3 is made up of 14 amino acids. CDR3 in amino acids: CASSPETGGETQYF. The CDR3 DNA reads TGTGCCAGTAGTCCAGAGACAGGGGGGGAGACCCAGTACTTC.

The CDR3 DNA reads as TGTGCCAGCAGCTACGGGGGGACAGGGATCGCCAAAAACATTCAGTACTTC. This encodes CASSYGGTGIAKNIQYF. This chain uses TRBV13 with TRBJ2-4, with 9 bases lining up with TRBD1. In germline, CDR1 is PRHDT, CDR2 FYEKMQ (reference sequence). The CDR3 extends over 17 amino acids. V shed 4 bases and J 1 base; nucleotides not matched to a gene: 8.

This clone turned up a few times. The V gene is TRBV7-8, the J gene TRBJ1-5; D perhaps matches TRBD1 (6 bases). V lost 6 bases and J 6 bases, leaving 12 bases between the germline ends. The CDR3 has 13 residues. Germline CDR1 SGHVS, CDR2 FQNEAQ. The CDR3 loop is CASSLRGGQPQHF. CDR3 nucleotide sequence: TGTGCCAGCAGTCTCAGGGGCGGTCAGCCCCAGCATTTT.

A single count supports this clone. The rearrangement uses TRBV2 and TRBJ2-2, with TRBD1 as a possible D gene (5 bases). Trimming cost V 6 bases and J 7 bases, with 21 bases left between them. Germline V CDR1 and CDR2: SNHLY, FYNNEI. The length of the CDR3 is 16 residues. The CDR3, as DNA: TGTGCCAGCAGAGAGCGACAGTTGATGCGTGGCGGGGAGCTGTTTTTT. Translation gives CASRERQLMRGGELFF.

This clone has a single count. CDR3 in DNA: TGCGCCAGCAGCCAAGTAGTATTCGTGGTTAGTGGGAATTCACCCCTCCACTTT. Its translation is CASSQVVFVVSGNSPLHF. The chain carries TRBV4-1 and TRBJ1-6, with D hard to call. In germline, CDR1 is MGHRA, CDR2 YSYEKL. The CDR3 is made up of 18 amino acids. Trimming cost V 1 base and J 7 bases, with 20 bases left between them.